This note documents a single TCR beta chain sequence. Antigen unknown. This entry is derived from a study of OX40 agonist ivuxolimab in advanced cancers. Points from the study as a whole: Nonresponders, in some cases, also had low normalized T-cell clonal expansion. Clonal expansion by week 6 occurred in CD4+ and CD8+ blood T cells (at 0.1 to 3.0 mg/kg).

Produced via immunoSEQ multiplex PCR; TCRdb's table is partial and in-frame only. The sample includes approximately 69,000 clones, around 86% seen only once; the top ten take approximately 0.75%. Germline values: CDR1 SGHNT, CDR2 YENEEA. Trimming cost V 4 bases and J 13 bases, with 17 bases left between them. The CDR3 is 13 amino acids. Here the sequenced sample was CD4+ or CD8+ T cells sorted from blood, taken in a trial of the OX40 agonist ivuxolimab. V usage is TRBV11-3 and J usage is TRBJ2-1; a weak D match, TRBD2 (5 bases). The receptor was isolated from an adult with an advanced solid tumor such as melanoma, head and neck, liver or kidney cancer. CDR3 bases: TGTGCCAGCAGCTCCGGGTACTGGGGAGCTCAGTTCTTC. This codes for CASSSGYWGAQFF. Full variable domain (rest looked up from reference TRBV11-3 and TRBJ2-1): EAGVVQSPRYKIIEKKQPVAFWCNPISGHNTLYWYLQNLGQGPELLIRYENEEAVDDSQLPKDRFSAERLKGVDSTLKIQPAELGDSAVYLCASSSGYWGAQFFGPGTRLTVL.